This TCR beta chain was sequenced during a study of technical replicates of blood from a handful of donors. The CDR3 spans 13 residues. Germline CDR1 reads GTSNPN; CDR2 reads SVGIG (reference sequence). With 1 base removed from V and 5 bases from J, the gap between germline ends came to 9 bases. TCRdb's copy holds only in-frame clones and misses some; the assay was immunoSEQ multiplex PCR. In the table there are approximately 76,000 clones, approximately 86% of which are singletons. Sequencing was performed on PBMCs. This TCR was sampled from a human donor in good health. Some clones in this sample may be carry-over from other donors' samples. The V and J genes are TRBV30 and TRBJ1-5; TRBD1 is a possible D gene (5 bases). The CDR3 bases are TGTGCCTGGAGTGGCAGGGAGGATCAGCCCCAGCATTTT. Its translation: CAWSGREDQPQHF.